The sequence of this T cell receptor (beta chain) was determined in a study of OX40 agonist ivuxolimab in advanced cancers. Background on the study: In this cohort, patients received ivuxolimab, an agonistic anti-OX40 (CD134) antibody. Study-level points and caveats: CD4+ and CD8+ T cells in blood underwent clonal expansion by week 6 at 0.1 to 3.0 mg/kg.

The table came from immunoSEQ multiplex PCR; TCRdb's copy has only in-frame clones and leaves some out. The sample records 30,000 to 35,000 clones, 80% to 95% being singletons. The CDR3 covers 14 residues. J lost 9 bases, V lost 4 bases, and 8 bases had no gene match. CDR1 and CDR2 from the germline V gene are MNHEY and SVGAGI. Comments on this clone: Its cognate antigen is unknown.

Sample: CD4+ or CD8+ T cells sorted from blood, taken in a trial of the OX40 agonist ivuxolimab. The receptor was derived from an adult with an advanced solid tumor such as melanoma, head and neck, liver or kidney cancer. The chain recombines TRBV6-5 with TRBJ2-3; the match to TRBD2 covers 9 bases. CDR3 bases: TGTGCCAGCAGTTGGCGGGAGGGCCCGGGGACGCAGTATTTT. Its translation is CASSWREGPGTQYF.